Below are 30 T cell receptor beta chains sequenced from a single sample in a study of beta chain features in type 1 diabetes. Expressed TCRB transcripts got sequenced, as all isolated RNA was reverse transcribed. Here immunoSEQ multiplex PCR was the method, and the copy in TCRdb shows in-frame clones only, minus some. The sample has approximately 400,000 clones; approximately 15% are singletons. Sequencing was done on a sample of naive CD4+ T cells from blood. These TCRs come from a woman aged 18-35 years in good health.

The chain recombines TRBV2 with TRBJ1-1; D not certain. Trimming took off 6 bases at V and 10 bases at J, with 9 bases between the two ends. The CDR3 has 10 residues. The V gene's germline CDR1 is SNHLY and CDR2 FYNNEI. The CDR3 here is CASRVQVAFF. The CDR3 nucleotides read TGTGCCAGCAGGGTCCAGGTAGCTTTCTTT.

V is TRBV7-9 and J is TRBJ2-1, with 10 bases fitting TRBD2. This CDR3 is built from 16 residues. In germline, CDR1 is SEHNR, CDR2 FQNEAQ (reference sequence). The trim removed 3 bases at V and 4 bases at J, leaving 6 bases unmatched. CDR3 amino acids: CASSFLPSGSYNEQFF. CDR3 nucleotide sequence: TGTGCCAGCAGCTTCCTACCTAGCGGGAGTTACAATGAGCAGTTCTTC.

This clone was seen more than once but under ten times. V is TRBV12-5 and J is TRBJ1-2; 8 nucleotides agree with TRBD1. The junction had 1 base not matched to a gene; V was cut back by 3 bases and J by 4 bases. Per the germline V gene, CDR1 is LGHNT and CDR2 is FRNRAP. The CDR3 totals 13 residues. The CDR3 is CASGFGQGYGYTF. DNA of the CDR3: TGTGCTAGTGGTTTTGGACAGGGCTATGGCTACACCTTC.

The table lists this clone with a few counts. V and J are TRBV6-6 and TRBJ2-5; perhaps TRBD1 as D (5 bases). The CDR3 has 13 amino acids. Germline V gene lookup returns CDR1 MNHNY and CDR2 SVGAGI (reference sequence). Deletions cut 6 bases from V and 3 bases from J, with 11 bases between. CDR3: CASSRDREETQYF. CDR3 coding DNA: TGTGCCAGCAGCAGGGATCGGGAAGAGACCCAGTACTTC.

This clone was counted only a few times. DNA for the CDR3: TGTGCCAGCGGGACAGCCCGCAAAAACATTCAGTACTTC. Translation gives CASGTARKNIQYF. The chain links TRBV2 to TRBJ2-4; 7 positions agree with TRBD1. J gave up 3 bases and V 8 bases, and 4 bases lay outside the gene matches. The CDR3 is 13 residues long. Germline lookup yields CDR1 SNHLY and CDR2 FYNNEI.

This clone was observed a few times. This chain joins TRBV5-4 and TRBJ2-2; 10 nucleotides line up with TRBD2. The CDR3 contains 15 residues. V lost 3 bases and J lost 3; bases outside the gene matches: 2. Germline V CDR1 and CDR2: SGHNT, YYREEE (reference sequence). The CDR3: CASSWTSGHTGELFF. CDR3 nucleotides: TGTGCCAGCAGCTGGACTAGCGGACACACCGGGGAGCTGTTTTTT.

V and J are TRBV5-6 and TRBJ1-5, with a weak D call TRBD1 (5 bases). The CDR3 totals 15 residues. Germline CDR1 and CDR2: SGHDT and YYEEEE. Trimming pared 5 bases from V and 4 bases from J, leaving 16 bases between. The CDR3 here is CASSVRGMWNQPQHF. The CDR3 nucleotides read TGTGCCAGCAGTGTTAGGGGTATGTGGAATCAGCCCCAGCATTTT.

The J gene is TRBJ1-5, the V gene TRBV30, with 8 bases aligning to TRBD1. The germline V gene encodes CDR1 GTSNPN and CDR2 SVGIG (reference sequence). The CDR3 covers 14 residues. With 0 bases clipped from V and 4 bases from J, the junction kept 2 bases outside the gene matches. CDR3 in amino acids: CAWSVWTGNQPQHF. In DNA form, the CDR3 reads TGTGCCTGGAGTGTATGGACAGGGAATCAGCCCCAGCATTTT.

This clone was recorded a few times. The CDR3 sequence: CASSFGVISYNEQFF. DNA of the CDR3: TGTGCCAGCAGCTTCGGGGTTATCTCCTACAATGAGCAGTTCTTC. The V gene is TRBV11-2, the J gene TRBJ2-1; D might be TRBD2 (5 bases). The CDR3 length is 15 residues. CDR1 and CDR2 from the germline V gene are SGHAT and FQNNGV. V was cut by 3 bases and J by 0 bases, with 9 bases left in between.

The rearrangement joins TRBV2 to TRBJ2-7, with TRBD1 matching over 7 bases. The junction had 8 bases not matched to a gene; V was cut back by 7 bases and J by 2 bases. This CDR3 spans 14 amino acids. Germline loops: CDR1 SNHLY, CDR2 FYNNEI. The CDR3 DNA reads as TGTGCCAGCAAGGGGACAGCTTTAGCCTACGAGCAGTACTTC. Its protein product is CASKGTALAYEQYF.

V is TRBV7-2 and J is TRBJ1-1; weak D call: TRBD1 (5 bases). Trimming took off 4 bases at V and 9 bases at J, with 12 bases between the two ends. Germline CDR1 reads SGHTA; CDR2 reads FQGNSA. This CDR3 comprises 12 residues. CDR3 nucleotides: TGTGCCAGCAGCTCGGACACTGCCCAAGCTTTCTTT. It specifies CASSSDTAQAFF.

This clone was counted only a few times. This rearrangement joins TRBV18 to TRBJ2-1, with TRBD1 matching 7 bases. V trimming: 0 bases; J trimming: 9 bases; junction bases outside the gene matches: 2. There are 13 residues in the CDR3. Germline loops: CDR1 KGHSH, CDR2 LQKENI. The CDR3 sequence is CASSPPGGGEQFF. CDR3 DNA sequence: TGTGCCAGCTCACCACCAGGGGGCGGTGAGCAGTTCTTC. The entire variable domain, with the rest obtained from reference TRBV18 and TRBJ2-1, is as follows: NAGVMQNPRHLVRRRGQEARLRCSPMKGHSHVYWYRQLPEEGLKFMVYLQKENIIDESGMPKERFSAEFPKEGPSILRIQQVVRGDSAAYFCASSPPGGGEQFFGPGTRLTVL.

With regard to this clone: Other DNA sequences within the sample encode an identical CDR3. V gene TRBV29-1 combines with J gene TRBJ2-3; D unclear. With 1 base removed from V and 3 bases from J, the gap between germline ends came to 8 bases. CDR3 length: 13 residues. CDR1 SQVTM and CDR2 ANQGSEA come from the germline V gene. In nucleotides, the CDR3 is TGCAGCGTTGAAGGAGGCTCGACAGATACGCAGTATTTT. Translation gives CSVEGGSTDTQYF.

This rearrangement joins TRBV14 to TRBJ2-1; weak D call: TRBD2 (6 bases). Trimming left V 0 bases short and J 11 bases short, with 8 bases between. Germline lookup yields CDR1 SGHDN and CDR2 FVKESK. CDR3 length: 12 amino acids. The DNA of the CDR3 is TGTGCCAGCAGCCAAGAGACTAGGAAGCAGTTCTTC. This gives the protein CASSQETRKQFF.

A word on this clone: Other nucleotide sequences in the sample specify the same CDR3. J is TRBJ1-1 and V is TRBV18, with a possible D match to TRBD1 (5 bases). Germline CDR1 reads KGHSH; CDR2 reads LQKENI. This CDR3 has 14 residues. Trimming cost V 1 base and J 1 base, with 7 bases left between them. CDR3 region: CASSPQTGNTEAFF. Written as DNA, the CDR3 is TGTGCCAGCTCACCACAAACAGGGAACACTGAAGCTTTCTTT.

This clone was observed a few times. V and J are TRBV30 and TRBJ2-5, with D possibly TRBD1 on 5 matching bases. CDR3 size: 12 residues. The V end was cut by 7 bases, the J end by 5 bases, with 14 bases between. The germline V gene has CDR1 GTSNPN and CDR2 SVGIG (reference sequence). The CDR3 DNA is TGTGCCTACCAACCAGGGCCGGAGACCCAGTACTTC. This codes for CAYQPGPETQYF.

V usage is TRBV14 and J usage is TRBJ2-1; D may be TRBD1 (6 bases). This CDR3 has 17 residues. Trimming took off 4 bases at V and 4 bases at J, with 20 bases between the two ends. CDR1 is SGHDN, CDR2 FVKESK, per germline. Here the CDR3 DNA reads TGTGCCAGCAGCCCATACCCCGGCAGGGGTCGGTACAATGAGCAGTTCTTC. It translates to CASSPYPGRGRYNEQFF.

The genes are TRBV7-9 and TRBJ2-7; the match to TRBD2 covers 12 bases. Germline loops: CDR1 SEHNR, CDR2 FQNEAQ (reference sequence). The CDR3 has 16 amino acids. V was pared by 5 bases and J by 5 bases, with 10 bases of the junction left unmatched. CDR3 protein: CASSRMTSGSLNEQYF. In nucleotides, the CDR3 is TGTGCCAGCAGCCGAATGACTAGCGGGAGTCTCAACGAGCAGTACTTC.

The chain carries TRBV30 and TRBJ2-7, with 10 bases aligning to TRBD1. CDR3 length: 14 residues. V shed 2 bases and J 4 bases; nucleotides not matched to a gene: 5. Germline V lookup: CDR1 GTSNPN, CDR2 SVGIG (reference sequence). CDR3 amino acids: CAWSWGQGPYEQYF. CDR3 sequence (DNA): TGTGCCTGGAGTTGGGGACAGGGGCCGTACGAGCAGTACTTC.

This clone occurred a few times. The gene calls are TRBV25-1 and TRBJ2-2; 8 bases are shared with TRBD2. V trimming: 4 bases; J trimming: 5 bases; junction bases outside the gene matches: 3. The CDR3 length is 14 residues. Germline V gene lookup returns CDR1 MGHDK and CDR2 SYGVNS. CDR3 nucleotides: TGTGCCAGCAGTGGGTCGGGAGGGACCGGGGAGCTGTTTTTT. As protein: CASSGSGGTGELFF. The whole variable domain, remainder taken from reference TRBV25-1 and TRBJ2-2, is EADIYQTPRYLVIGTGKKITLECSQTMGHDKMYWYQQDPGMELHLIHYSYGVNSTEKGDLSSESTVSRIRTEHFPLTLESARPSHTSQYLCASSGSGGTGELFFGEGSRLTVL.

The CDR3 spells CASSQGPNQETQYF. The CDR3 DNA reads TGTGCCAGCAGCCAGGGGCCCAACCAAGAGACCCAGTACTTC. The rearrangement joins TRBV6-5 to TRBJ2-5; D perhaps matches TRBD1 (6 bases). Germline V gene sequence: CDR1 MNHEY, CDR2 SVGAGI. The CDR3 is 14 residues long. Trimming left V 6 bases short and J 0 bases short, with 11 bases between.

This clone has more than one count but fewer than ten. V is TRBV29-1 and J is TRBJ2-3; 7 bases align to TRBD1. CDR3 size: 13 residues. Looked up from germline, CDR1 is SQVTM and CDR2 is ANQGSEA. V was clipped by 6 bases and J by 2 bases; unmatched bases: 5. In DNA, the CDR3 is TGCAGCGTCTTACAGGGGATCACAGATACGCAGTATTTT. Translated, it gives CSVLQGITDTQYF.

CDR3 sequence reads: CASSIAGSTGVQPQHF. Written as DNA, the CDR3 is TGTGCCAGTAGTATAGCCGGGTCCACAGGGGTCCAGCCCCAGCATTTT. The J gene is TRBJ1-5, the V gene TRBV19; 7 bases map to TRBD1. The V gene end was trimmed by 1 base and the J gene end by 7 bases; junction bases not matched to a gene: 10. This CDR3 has 16 residues. Germline CDR1 and CDR2: LNHDA and SQIVND (reference sequence).

This chain links TRBV29-1 with TRBJ1-5, with TRBD1 matching 9 bases. CDR3 length equals 15 residues. Trimming took 4 bases from V and 1 from J; bases not matched to a gene: 5. Per germline, CDR1 SQVTM and CDR2 ANQGSEA. The chain's CDR3 is CSVGSGTGSNQPQHF. The CDR3 bases are TGCAGCGTTGGATCAGGGACAGGGAGCAATCAGCCCCAGCATTTT.

The chain couples TRBV11-3 to TRBJ2-1; perhaps TRBD1 as D (6 bases). V was cut by 3 bases and J by 6 bases, with 9 bases left in between. There are 13 residues in the CDR3. Per the germline V gene, CDR1 is SGHNT and CDR2 is YENEEA. CDR3: CASSLAQGNEQFF. For the CDR3, the DNA is TGTGCCAGCAGCTTGGCACAGGGCAATGAGCAGTTCTTC.

This clone appeared a few times. The J gene is TRBJ2-1, the V gene TRBV5-1; 10 bases line up with TRBD2. Germline V gene data show CDR1 as SGHRS and CDR2 as YFSETQ. The CDR3 loop spans 14 amino acids. V lost 5 bases to trimming and J lost 7 bases; unmatched junction nucleotides: 6. This CDR3 reads CASRRAGGPNEQFF. The CDR3 DNA is TGCGCCAGCAGGAGAGCGGGAGGGCCAAATGAGCAGTTCTTC.

The chain carries TRBV7-2 and TRBJ2-1; 8 nucleotides align to TRBD2. V gave up 4 bases and J gave up 2 bases; unmatched junction bases: 10. The CDR3 is made up of 17 amino acids. Germline V gene lookup returns CDR1 SGHTA and CDR2 FQGNSA. CDR3 protein: CASSSPRGGRPYNEQFF. In DNA, the CDR3 is TGTGCCAGCAGCTCTCCCAGGGGCGGGAGGCCCTACAATGAGCAGTTCTTC.

The table lists this clone with a few counts. The chain has TRBV6-6 and TRBJ1-1; TRBD1 agrees at 9 bases. Germline V lookup: CDR1 MNHNY, CDR2 SVGAGI (reference sequence). This CDR3 spans 14 amino acids. Trimming removed 4 bases from V and 1 base from J; junction bases left unmatched: 1. CDR3: CASSWTGANTEAFF. The CDR3 coding sequence is TGTGCCAGCAGTTGGACAGGGGCGAACACTGAAGCTTTCTTT.

This chain links TRBV27 with TRBJ2-3; 8 bases fit TRBD1. V trimming: 5 bases; J trimming: 2 bases; junction bases outside the gene matches: 6. The CDR3 is made up of 15 amino acids. CDR1 MNHEY and CDR2 SMNVEV come from the germline V gene (reference sequence). The CDR3 DNA follows: TGTGCCAGCAGTCAGCGGACAGGGTACACAGATACGCAGTATTTT. Translating it yields CASSQRTGYTDTQYF.

This clone has just a few counts. The CDR3 loop reads CSVSGTEAFF. In DNA, the CDR3 is TGCAGCGTCAGCGGCACTGAAGCTTTCTTT. The chain links TRBV29-1 to TRBJ1-1; unclear D gene. CDR3 length: 10 amino acids. With 6 bases removed from V and 4 bases from J, the gap between germline ends came to 6 bases. CDR1 and CDR2 from the germline V gene are SQVTM and ANQGSEA.